This T cell receptor beta chain was captured by sequencing in a study of graft-versus-host responses after intestinal transplantation. Details on this clone: Its specificity is not known.

Study findings and constraints: GvH clones surfaced in recipient marrow, some emerging earlier in ileum or blood.

Sequencing used immunoSEQ multiplex PCR; TCRdb keeps in-frame clones, though not all of them. The table records around 90,000 clones, roughly 92% of them present only once. Per the germline V gene, CDR1 is SNHLY and CDR2 is FYNNEI. V gave up 6 bases and J gave up 4 bases; unmatched junction bases: 12. The CDR3 loop spans 16 amino acids. The sample here was unstimulated CD4+ T cells sorted from spleen or lymph node cells, taken before intestinal transplant. The rearrangement links TRBV2 to TRBJ2-1, with 7 bases that match TRBD2. The source is a human donor who received an intestinal transplant. CDR3 region: CASRPRTSLRYNEQFF. As DNA, the CDR3 is TGTGCCAGCAGACCGCGGACTAGTCTACGATACAATGAGCAGTTCTTC. The full variable domain, with the rest looked up from reference TRBV2 and TRBJ2-1, is EPEVTQTPSHQVTQMGQEVILRCVPISNHLYFYWYRQILGQKVEFLVSFYNNEISEKSEIFDDQFSVERPDGSNFTLKIRSTKLEDSAMYFCASRPRTSLRYNEQFFGPGTRLTVL.